The present entry profiles one TCR beta chain with its context. Its target is not known. These data originate in a study of T cell responses to AZD1222 COVID-19 vaccine. Turning to the study itself: Researchers grouped second doses given at about 4 or about 12 weeks into one pool.

Repertoires were generated with immunoSEQ multiplex PCR, while TCRdb's copy carries only in-frame clones and drops some. The repertoire consists of roughly 100,000 clones, with roughly nine tenths occurring once and the leading ten covering 1.5% to 2%. Study outcomes and limitations: Most donors were white British, females outnumbered males, and clonal diversity was possibly underestimated. Breadth and depth of Spike-specific TCRs rose after two AZD1222 doses. In the spike-specific TCR repertoire, nearly half reportedly target unmutated variant regions.

The material sequenced was peripheral blood, taken on day 0 of AZD1222 vaccination. This receptor was identified in an adult in good health.

The CDR3 DNA is TGTGCCAGCAGTGCAACAGGGGGCGGGATCGGCACTGAAGCTTTCTTT. Translating it yields CASSATGGGIGTEAFF. The chain couples TRBV6-1 to TRBJ1-1; 9 bases match TRBD1. Losses at the gene ends were 4 bases for V and 4 bases for J; bases not matched to a gene: 10. The CDR3 covers 16 residues. Germline V gene sequence: CDR1 MNHNS, CDR2 SASEGT.